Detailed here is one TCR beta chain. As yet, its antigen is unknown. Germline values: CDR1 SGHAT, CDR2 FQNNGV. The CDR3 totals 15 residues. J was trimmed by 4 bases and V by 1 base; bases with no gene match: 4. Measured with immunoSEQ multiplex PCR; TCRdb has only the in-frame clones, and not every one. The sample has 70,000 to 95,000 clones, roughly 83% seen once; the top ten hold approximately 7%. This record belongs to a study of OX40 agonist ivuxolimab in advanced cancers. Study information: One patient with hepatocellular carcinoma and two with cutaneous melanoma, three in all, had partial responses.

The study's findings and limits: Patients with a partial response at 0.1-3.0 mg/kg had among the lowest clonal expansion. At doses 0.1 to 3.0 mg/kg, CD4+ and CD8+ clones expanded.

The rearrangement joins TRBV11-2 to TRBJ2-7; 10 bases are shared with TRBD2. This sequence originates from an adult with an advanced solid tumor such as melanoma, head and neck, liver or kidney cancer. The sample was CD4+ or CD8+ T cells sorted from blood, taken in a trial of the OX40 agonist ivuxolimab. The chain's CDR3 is CASSLVSGGAYEQYF. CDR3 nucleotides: TGTGCCAGCAGCTTAGTAAGCGGGGGGGCATACGAGCAGTACTTC.